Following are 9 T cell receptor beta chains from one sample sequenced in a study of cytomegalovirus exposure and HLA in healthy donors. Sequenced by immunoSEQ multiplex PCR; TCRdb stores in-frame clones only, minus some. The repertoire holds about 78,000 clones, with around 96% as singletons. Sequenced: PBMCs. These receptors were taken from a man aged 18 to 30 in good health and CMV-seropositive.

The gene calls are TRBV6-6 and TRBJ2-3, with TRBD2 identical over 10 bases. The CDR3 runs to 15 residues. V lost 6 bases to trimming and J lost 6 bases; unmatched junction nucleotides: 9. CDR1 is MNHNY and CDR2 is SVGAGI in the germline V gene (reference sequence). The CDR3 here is CASRTEREGLDTQYF. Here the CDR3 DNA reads TGTGCCAGCAGGACCGAGCGGGAGGGGTTGGATACGCAGTATTTT.

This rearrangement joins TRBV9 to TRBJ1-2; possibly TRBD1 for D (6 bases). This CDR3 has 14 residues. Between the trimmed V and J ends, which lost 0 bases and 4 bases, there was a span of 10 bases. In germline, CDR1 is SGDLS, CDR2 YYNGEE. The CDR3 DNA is TGTGCCAGCAGCGTAGACGCAGGGGTCTATGGCTACACCTTC. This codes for CASSVDAGVYGYTF.

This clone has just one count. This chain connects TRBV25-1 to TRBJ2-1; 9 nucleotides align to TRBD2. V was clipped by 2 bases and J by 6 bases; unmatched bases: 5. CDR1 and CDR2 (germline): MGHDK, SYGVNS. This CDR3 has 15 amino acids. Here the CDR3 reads CASSEAGTSLNEQFF. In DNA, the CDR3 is TGTGCCAGCAGTGAAGCCGGGACTAGCCTCAATGAGCAGTTCTTC. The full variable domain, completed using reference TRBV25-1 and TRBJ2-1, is EADIYQTPRYLVIGTGKKITLECSQTMGHDKMYWYQQDPGMELHLIHYSYGVNSTEKGDLSSESTVSRIRTEHFPLTLESARPSHTSQYLCASSEAGTSLNEQFFGPGTRLTVL.

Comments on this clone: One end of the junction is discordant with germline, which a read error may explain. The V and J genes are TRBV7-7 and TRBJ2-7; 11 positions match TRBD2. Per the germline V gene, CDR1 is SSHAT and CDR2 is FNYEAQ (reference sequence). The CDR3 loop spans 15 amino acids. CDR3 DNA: TGTGCTAGCAGCTTAAAACTAGCGGGAGCGGGTGAGCAGTACTTC. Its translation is CASSLKLAGAGEQYF.

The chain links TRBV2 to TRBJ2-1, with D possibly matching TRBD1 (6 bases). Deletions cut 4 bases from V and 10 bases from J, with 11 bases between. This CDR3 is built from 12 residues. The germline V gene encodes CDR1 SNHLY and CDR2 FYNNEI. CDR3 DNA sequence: TGTGCCAGCAGTGGGGATGGGGGCGAGCAGTTCTTC. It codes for CASSGDGGEQFF.

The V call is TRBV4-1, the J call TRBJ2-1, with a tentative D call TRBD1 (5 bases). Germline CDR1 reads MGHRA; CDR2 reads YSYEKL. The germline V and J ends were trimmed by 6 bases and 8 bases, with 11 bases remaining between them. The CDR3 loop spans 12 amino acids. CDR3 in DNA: TGCGCCAGCAGGAGCAGGGTTGATGAGCAGTTCTTC. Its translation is CASRSRVDEQFF.

The CDR3, as DNA: TGTGCCAGCAGCGCCGGGACTAGCGGGTTTAATGAGCAGTTCTTC. This gives the protein CASSAGTSGFNEQFF. The rearrangement joins TRBV9 to TRBJ2-1, with 12 nucleotides matching TRBD2. Germline CDR1 and CDR2: SGDLS and YYNGEE. V lost 3 bases, J lost 7 bases, and 5 bases stayed unmatched. The CDR3 is 15 residues long.

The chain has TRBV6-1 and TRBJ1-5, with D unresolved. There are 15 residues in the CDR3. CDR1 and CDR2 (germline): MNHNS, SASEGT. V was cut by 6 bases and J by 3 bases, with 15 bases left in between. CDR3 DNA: TGTGCCAGCAGCTTGACAAGGTCCTACAATCAGCCCCAGCATTTT. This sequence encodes CASSLTRSYNQPQHF.

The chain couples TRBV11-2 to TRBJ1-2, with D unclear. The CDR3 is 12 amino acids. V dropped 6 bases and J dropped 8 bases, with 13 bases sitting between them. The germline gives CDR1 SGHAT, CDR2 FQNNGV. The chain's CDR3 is CASRSREWGYTF. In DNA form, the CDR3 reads TGTGCCAGCAGGAGTCGAGAATGGGGCTACACCTTC.